This T cell receptor beta chain was identified in a study of cytotoxic CD8 clonotypes in ibrutinib-treated CLL (dated by TCRdb to 2020 to 2023). At the level of the whole study: The cohort was composed of about a dozen relapsed/refractory and 15 treatment-naive patients; IGHV unmutated status was identified in some 17 patients. The response samples were drawn at a median of roughly eleven months into treatment, with a range of roughly 6 to 40 months. Samples averaged about 260,000 productive templates and tens of thousands of productive rearrangements. Every remission and progressive disease sample was obtained while ibrutinib was still being received by the patients. Responses were partial in roughly 24 patients and complete in 2; after median about 68 months follow-up, around 15 stayed in remission and approximately 12 progressed. Of the approximately 87 people in the trial, roughly 27 had longitudinal samples available. Cryopreserved peripheral blood mononuclear cells were collected at three points: before therapy, at response, and at either sustained remission or disease progression. On the study overall, not on this receptor specifically: Public clonotypes were rare and either shrank or stayed stable during treatment, and the rise in clonality at ibrutinib response reflected expansion of private clonotypes. At baseline, clonality was higher than in age-matched healthy donors and showed a strong correlation with circulating CD8+ T-cell counts. Sampling times were not matched between sustained-remission and progressing patients, and lymph node repertoires were not studied. At ibrutinib response clonality went up, during sustained remission it held steady, and at progression it dropped back toward baseline.

Each clonotype received, on average, around 9.6x coverage in deep resolution sequencing performed on a MiSeq, where the target depth lay between 1 in 1 million and 1 in 200,000 T cells. The immunoSEQ hsTCRB Kit was used to generate the TCR beta libraries. The study's own analysis went as follows. Data were analyzed with ImmunoSEQ Data Assistant and ImmunoSEQ Analyzer, with V, D and J genes assigned per IMGT definitions. Clonality, which ranges from 0 to 1, was calculated by subtracting the normalized Shannon entropy of productive rearrangement frequencies from one. Only overrepresented clonotypes making up at least 0.05% of each patient's repertoire were included in the public clonotype analysis. Some 13 age-matched healthy donor repertoires from immuneACCESS served as clonality controls. TCRdb stores this immuneACCESS table with in-frame sequences only. Part of the clones is absent; in the studies checked, under half of the shortfall reflects unresolved V genes, and no reason is known for the rest. V, J and clone size reflect that table, while D and trimming were determined from the DNA. Within this sample are around 140,000 clones, with 60% to 80% of them counted one time only. Roughly a quarter of the sample comes from the top ten.

This clone was recorded only once. The antigen it binds to is not known. Per-base qualities were not stored, and no clone one base away is much larger. From its cysteine to its phenylalanine, the CDR3 spans 15 amino acids. Only CDR3 DNA remains: 45 bases, in frame from the first base. CDR1 SGHTA and CDR2 FQGNSA are derived from the germline V gene. V and J lose 5 bases and 0 bases, and a span of 10 bases separates them. The meaning of the sample's time point label: 12 months on ibrutinib. For TCR beta library preparation, approximately 2 micrograms of genomic DNA were isolated from cryopreserved PBMCs. Longitudinal blood samples from CLL patients on ibrutinib monotherapy were analyzed using high-throughput TCR beta sequencing. The patients took part in an open-label, single-center phase 2 trial of ibrutinib monotherapy.

Sample: PBMCs, taken after 12 months of ibrutinib treatment. This clonotype was obtained from a human donor with chronic lymphocytic leukemia. The rearranged segments are TRBV7-2 and TRBJ1-4, with the identity of the D gene unclear. The CDR3 reads as follows: CASSPHAATNEKLFF. The DNA is TGTGCCAGCAGCCCCCACGCTGCAACTAATGAAAAACTGTTTTTT.